This TCR beta chain is drawn from a study of graft-versus-host responses after intestinal transplantation. Notes on the study in general: Among recipient marrow samples, GvH clones were found; some appeared first in ileum or blood.

Remarks on this clone: Its antigen is as yet unknown.

Sequencing used immunoSEQ multiplex PCR; TCRdb keeps in-frame clones, though not all of them. The sample contains nearly 7,500 clones, more than 60% of which appear only once. The CDR3 is made up of 15 amino acids. With 2 bases clipped from V and 2 bases from J, the junction kept 5 bases outside the gene matches. CDR1 and CDR2 from the germline V gene are SNHLY and FYNNEI. Once graft tissue had been processed, intraepithelial and lamina propria lymphocytes were released. Sample: ileum tissue, taken around 34 weeks after intestinal transplantation. The receptor was derived from a human patient who received an intestinal transplant, so some T cells may come from the graft donor. The V gene is TRBV2, the J gene TRBJ2-5; the match to TRBD2 covers 7 bases. The CDR3 protein is CASSETRLAQETQYF. The CDR3 nucleotides are TGTGCCAGCAGTGAAACCCGACTAGCACAAGAGACCCAGTACTTC.